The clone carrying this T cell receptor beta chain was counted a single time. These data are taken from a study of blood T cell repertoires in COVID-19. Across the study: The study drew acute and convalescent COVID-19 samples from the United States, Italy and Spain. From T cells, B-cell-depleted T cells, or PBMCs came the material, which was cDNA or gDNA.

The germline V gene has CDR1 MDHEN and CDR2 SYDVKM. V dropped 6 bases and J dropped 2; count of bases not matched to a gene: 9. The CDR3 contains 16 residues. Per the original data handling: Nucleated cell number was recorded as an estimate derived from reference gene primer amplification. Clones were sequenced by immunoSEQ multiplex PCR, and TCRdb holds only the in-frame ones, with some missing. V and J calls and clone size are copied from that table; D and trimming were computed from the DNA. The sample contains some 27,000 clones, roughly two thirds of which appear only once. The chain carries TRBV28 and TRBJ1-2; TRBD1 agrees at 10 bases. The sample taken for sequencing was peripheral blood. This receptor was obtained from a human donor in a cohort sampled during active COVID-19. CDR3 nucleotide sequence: TGTGCCAGCAGAAGACAGGGGGCGGTTGTGAACTATGGCTACACCTTC. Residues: CASRRQGAVVNYGYTF.